This T cell receptor (beta chain) was found in a study of somatic mutations in cytotoxic T cells in rheumatoid arthritis. Across the whole study: Patients had 30 ml EDTA blood drawn right after diagnosis, before any treatment. General study results and limits: Patients with a largest CD8+ clone exceeding 20% of CD8+ cells numbered about an eighth of the roughly 65. With advancing age, CD8+ clonality climbed in rheumatoid arthritis patients but did not rise in healthy controls. Antigen specificity of the expanded CD8+ clones was not determined.

In germline, CDR1 is SGHRS, CDR2 YFSETQ. CDR3 length equals 13 residues. The V and J ends lost 4 bases and 6 bases respectively, with 13 bases between them. This clone was counted between two and nine times. Antigen: not known. Only in-frame clones appear in the TCRdb table, and some are missing; sequencing was by immunoSEQ multiplex PCR. The data contain more than 20,000 clones, about 82% of them singletons. Input material: CD8+ T cells sorted from blood. This TCR came from an adult with rheumatoid arthritis. The genes are TRBV5-1 and TRBJ1-1, with D maybe TRBD1 (6 bases). DNA of the CDR3: TGCGCCAGCAGCCCCCGGGGGCACGCTGAAGCTTTCTTT. It yields the protein CASSPRGHAEAFF.